This passage covers 13 T cell receptor beta chains from one sample sequenced in a study of tumor-infiltrating lymphocytes in primary liver carcinoma. The source material, 20-30 mg of unsorted bulk tissue, was used to co-extract RNA and DNA. Reverse transcription of around 500 ng total RNA with a constant-region primer produced TCR beta cDNA. Three nested multiplex PCR rounds, a slightly modified ARM-PCR, produced the libraries for TCR beta. TRBV1-TRBV30 forward primers paired with a C-beta reverse primer drove the first two PCR rounds, 10 cycles each. TCRdb redid the calling of the multiplex PCR reads with MiXCR, one entry per CDR3 protein. This table holds about 190,000 distinct CDR3 sequences, roughly 80% found once. Specimen: tumor tissue from primary liver carcinoma. These receptors were obtained from a man aged 35-49 years with primary liver carcinoma and hepatitis B virus infection.

The sample holds one count of this clonotype. The chain employs TRBV14 and TRBJ2-3; tentatively, D is TRBD2 (5 bases). The CDR3 is 16 residues long. V was cut by 0 bases and J by 2 bases, with 12 bases left in between. Per the germline V gene, CDR1 is SGHDN and CDR2 is FVKESK. The CDR3 DNA reads TGTGCCAGCAGCCAAGATCTAGGACTCAACACAGATACGCAGTATTTT. This sequence encodes CASSQDLGLNTDTQYF. The variable domain in full, completed from reference TRBV14 and TRBJ2-3, reads EAGVTQFPSHSVIEKGQTVTLRCDPISGHDNLYWYRRVMGKEIKFLLHFVKESKQDESGMPNNRFLAERTGGTYSTLKVQPAELEDSGVYFCASSQDLGLNTDTQYFGPGTRLTVL.

Remarks on this clonotype: At one of its ends the junction is not consistent with the germline gene, which may arise from a read error. The chain combines TRBV11-2 with TRBJ1-5; D is possibly TRBD1 (6 bases). Germline V gives CDR1 SGHAT, CDR2 FQNNGV. The CDR3 has 17 amino acids. CDR3 residues: CASRLVGVTGRNQPQRF. Here the CDR3 DNA reads TGTGCCAGCAGGTTAGTAGGGGTAACAGGGAGGAATCAGCCCCAGCGTTTT. Full variable domain (rest looked up from reference TRBV11-2 and TRBJ1-5): EAGVAQSPRYKIIEKRQSVAFWCNPISGHATLYWYQQILGQGPKLLIQFQNNGVVDDSQLPKDRFSAERLKGVDSTLKIQPAKLEDSAVYLCASRLVGVTGRNQPQRFGDGTRLSIL.

This clonotype was found once. At one end, the junction sequence differs from germline, possibly due to a read error. The chain is built from TRBV30 and TRBJ2-1; 7 bases fit TRBD2. Germline V gene data show CDR1 as GTSNPN and CDR2 as SVGIG (reference sequence). The CDR3 sequence is 16 residues long. CDR3 sequence: CALSARSSGLNNEQFF. The CDR3 nucleotides are TGTGCCTTGAGTGCCAGGAGTAGCGGGCTTAACAATGAGCAGTTCTTC.

Turning to this clonotype: At one boundary the junction diverges from the germline segment, which might be a read error. J is TRBJ1-1 and V is TRBV11-2; D not resolved. CDR1 is SGHAT, CDR2 FQNNGV, per germline. This CDR3 has 13 residues. For the CDR3, the DNA is TGTGACAGCAGCTCGGGGTGGAACACTGAAGCTTTCTTT. This codes for CDSSSGWNTEAFF.

With respect to this clonotype: Sequence at one end of the junction differs from germline and may be a read error. The CDR3 coding sequence is TGTGCCAGCAGCCCCCTCTGGCCTAACACTGAAGCTTCCTTT. Amino acid sequence: CASSPLWPNTEASF. The chain joins TRBV11-2 to TRBJ1-1; D gene unclear. Germline assignment: CDR1 SGHAT and CDR2 FQNNGV. The CDR3 is made up of 14 amino acids.

This clonotype was seen a single time. The junction differs from germline at one of its ends, possibly a read error. The rearrangement uses TRBV29-1 and TRBJ2-3; the D call may be TRBD1 or TRBD2 (6 bases each). Germline V gene lookup returns CDR1 SQVTM and CDR2 ANQGSEA. This CDR3 has 12 amino acids. DNA for the CDR3: TGCAGCGTTGAAGAAGAGGCGGGACAATTGTTTTTT. Its translation is CSVEEEAGQLFF.

With regard to this clonotype: At one of its ends the junction is not consistent with the germline gene, which may arise from a read error. The chain joins TRBV12-3 or TRBV12-4 to TRBJ1-5, with D maybe TRBD1 (6 bases). The CDR3 totals 16 residues. CDR3 in amino acids: CASRISAGATGQPQHF. The CDR3 region has the DNA TGTGCCAGTAGAATTTCTGCAGGGGCGACGGGGCAGCCCCAACATTTT.

The table lists this clonotype with a few counts. Just one base apart from a much larger clone, this may be a read error. This chain uses TRBV30 with TRBJ1-1, with D unresolved. V was pared by 2 bases and J by 7 bases, with 11 bases between. In germline, CDR1 is GTSNPN, CDR2 SVGIG (reference sequence). CDR3 length: 12 amino acids. The DNA for the CDR3 is TGTGCCTGGAGTAGATGGACGGATGAAGCTTTCTTT. Its protein product is CAWSRWTDEAFF. The whole variable domain, remainder taken from reference TRBV30 and TRBJ1-1, is SQTIHQWPATLVQPVGSPLSLECTVEGTSNPNLYWYRQAAGRGLQLLFYSVGIGQISSEVPQNLSASRPQDRQFILSSKKLLLSDSGFYLCAWSRWTDEAFFGQGTRLTVV.

V usage is TRBV2 and J usage is TRBJ2-1; 7 bases are shared with TRBD2. V lost 6 bases, J lost 8 bases, and 7 bases stayed unmatched. The CDR3 contains 13 residues. Germline V CDR1 and CDR2: SNHLY, FYNNEI. CDR3 loop: CASSGGLVYEQFF. The CDR3 nucleotides read TGTGCCAGCAGCGGCGGACTAGTATATGAGCAGTTCTTC.

The J gene is TRBJ2-5, the V gene TRBV11-2, with 12 bases matching TRBD2. Germline V gene sequence: CDR1 SGHAT, CDR2 FQNNGV. This CDR3 has 19 amino acids. With V trimmed by 11 bases and J by 7 bases, 26 bases remained unmatched. The CDR3 reads CAGSFGSLLAGGRGGTQYF. CDR3 coding DNA: TGTGCCGGTAGCTTTGGTAGCCTTCTAGCGGGAGGGCGGGGAGGGACCCAGTACTTC. The full variable domain, in which reference TRBV11-2 and TRBJ2-5 provide the parts outside the CDR3, is EAGVAQSPRYKIIEKRQSVAFWCNPISGHATLYWYQQILGQGPKLLIQFQNNGVVDDSQLPKDRFSAERLKGVDSTLKIQPAKLEDSAVYLCAGSFGSLLAGGRGGTQYFGPGTRLLVL.

The chain carries TRBV12-3 or TRBV12-4 and TRBJ1-2; no firm D call. The CDR3 totals 12 residues. CDR3 sequence: CATSLEGRGYTF. CDR3 nucleotides: TGTGCAACCAGTTTAGAGGGTCGCGGCTACACCTTC.

The chain is built from TRBV28 and TRBJ2-7; D not resolved. The V end was cut by 9 bases, the J end by 5 bases, with 17 bases between. The CDR3 has 13 residues. From germline, CDR1 is MDHEN and CDR2 SYDVKM. In nucleotides, the CDR3 is TGTGCCAGTCTCCTGGGCCGCGGCAACGAGCAGTACTTC. It translates to CASLLGRGNEQYF. The whole variable domain, filled in from reference TRBV28 and TRBJ2-7, reads DVKVTQSSRYLVKRTGEKVFLECVQDMDHENMFWYRQDPGLGLRLIYFSYDVKMKEKGDIPEGYSVSREKKERFSLILESASTNQTSMYLCASLLGRGNEQYFGPGTRLTVT.

Comment on this clonotype: The germline gene is not matched at one end of the junction; a read error may be the cause. The rearrangement links TRBV14 to TRBJ1-6, with D possibly being TRBD1 (6 bases). This CDR3 is 14 amino acids long. The germline CDR1 and CDR2 sequences are SGHDN and FVKESK. The CDR3 DNA sequence: TGCGCCAGCAGGCACTCAGGGGAAAATTTACCCCTCCACTTT. This gives the protein CASRHSGENLPLHF. Complete variable domain (other parts from reference TRBV14 and TRBJ1-6): EAGVTQFPSHSVIEKGQTVTLRCDPISGHDNLYWYRRVMGKEIKFLLHFVKESKQDESGMPNNRFLAERTGGTYSTLKVQPAELEDSGVYFCASRHSGENLPLHFGNGTRLTVT.